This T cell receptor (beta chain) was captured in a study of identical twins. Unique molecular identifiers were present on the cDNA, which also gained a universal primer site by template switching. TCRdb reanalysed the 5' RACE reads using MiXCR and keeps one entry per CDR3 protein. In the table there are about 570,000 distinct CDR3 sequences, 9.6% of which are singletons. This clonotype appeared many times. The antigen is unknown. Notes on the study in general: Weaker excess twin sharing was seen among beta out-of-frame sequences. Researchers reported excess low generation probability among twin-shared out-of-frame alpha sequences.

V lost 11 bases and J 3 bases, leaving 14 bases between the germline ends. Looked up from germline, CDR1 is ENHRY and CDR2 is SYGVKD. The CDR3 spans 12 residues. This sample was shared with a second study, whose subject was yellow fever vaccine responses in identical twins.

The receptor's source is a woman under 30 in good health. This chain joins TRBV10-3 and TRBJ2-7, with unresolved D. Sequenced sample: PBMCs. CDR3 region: CALSGNSYEQYF. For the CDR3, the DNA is TGTGCCCTTAGTGGTAACAGCTACGAGCAGTACTTC.